Below, one T cell receptor (beta chain) is given with its context. The entry originates in a study of OX40 agonist ivuxolimab in advanced cancers. Study information: In three patients, partial responses were observed, one with hepatocellular carcinoma and two with cutaneous melanoma.

Profiling relied on immunoSEQ multiplex PCR, and the TCRdb table lists in-frame clones only, not all of them. Here the sample spans roughly 80,000 clones, 90% to 95% being singletons. Germline V lookup: CDR1 MDHEN, CDR2 SYDVKM. The CDR3 has 13 amino acids. The germline V and J ends were trimmed by 6 bases and 1 base, with 6 bases remaining between them. The receptor was isolated from an adult with an advanced solid tumor such as melanoma, head and neck, liver or kidney cancer. This chain connects TRBV28 to TRBJ2-2; no firm D call. This specimen consisted of CD4+ or CD8+ T cells sorted from blood, obtained in a trial of the OX40 agonist ivuxolimab. CDR3 protein: CASRSGNTGELFF. The CDR3 DNA is TGTGCCAGCAGGTCAGGGAACACCGGGGAGCTGTTTTTT.